This entry is about one T cell receptor (beta chain). The germline V gene encodes CDR1 LNHDA and CDR2 SQIVND (reference sequence). J lost 0 bases, V lost 5 bases, and 10 bases had no gene match. This CDR3 has 18 amino acids. Some clones are missing from TCRdb's copy, which holds only in-frame ones; the method was immunoSEQ multiplex PCR. Among 95,000 to 110,000 clones listed, just under 95% were seen once. The data were taken from a study of T cell changes during pregnancy in multiple sclerosis. The sequencing here drew on peripheral blood, taken in the third trimester of pregnancy. The receptor was derived from a female donor in good health, enrolled as a control in a pregnancy study. The gene calls are TRBV19 and TRBJ1-5; 10 bases fit TRBD1. The CDR3 spells CASSFLTGGSDSNQPQHF. The CDR3 DNA is TGTGCCAGTAGTTTCTTGACAGGGGGCTCCGATAGCAATCAGCCCCAGCATTTT. Full variable domain (rest looked up from reference TRBV19 and TRBJ1-5): DGGITQSPKYLFRKEGQNVTLSCEQNLNHDAMYWYRQDPGQGLRLIYYSQIVNDFQKGDIAEGYSVSREKKESFPLTVTSAQKNPTAFYLCASSFLTGGSDSNQPQHFGDGTRLSIL.